Below, 9 T cell receptor beta chains from the same sample are listed, as sequenced in a study of tissue T cells after allogeneic stem cell transplantation. Indicated time point: mouse harvest day 7 after allogeneic transplant. Mouse grafts combined 10^7 T-cell-depleted bone marrow cells with 10^6 splenic CD5+ T cells. The method was immunoSEQ multiplex PCR; TCRdb's version includes in-frame clones alone and lacks a portion of them. Of several thousand clones listed, approximately 50% are singletons. Sequenced: gut tissue. The receptors come from a female BALB/c mouse given C57BL/6 T cells with graft-versus-host disease after an allogeneic hematopoietic cell transplant.

With regard to this clone: Genes and germline come from the mouse. The read falls 1 residue short of the CDR3 end, and the missing part is taken from the germline J gene. This rearrangement joins TRBV23 to TRBJ2-4; TRBD1 is the table's D call and was not checked against the DNA. Germline lookup yields CDR1 KGHTA and CDR2 FQNQQP. The CDR3 extends over 15 amino acids. The sequenced part of the CDR3 DNA is TGCTCCAGCAGTCAATCCCAGGGGGCCAGGAACACCTTGTAC. Residues: CSSSQSQGARNTLY. The whole CDR3 reads CSSSQSQGARNTLYF.

In this sample, this clone turned up a few times. Mouse gene names and germline throughout. The sequenced part of the CDR3 DNA is TGTGCCAGCGGTGATGCAAGGTATGAACAGTAC. This codes for CASGDARYEQY. The CDR3, in full, reads CASGDARYEQYF. The chain joins TRBV13-2 to TRBJ2-7; D not certain. The CDR3 end is not reached by the read, which stops 1 residue before it; the germline J gene fills it in. The germline V gene has CDR1 NNHNN and CDR2 SYGAGS (reference sequence). The CDR3 is 12 amino acids. Trimming removed 0 bases from V and 4 bases from J, with 5 bases in between.

A remark on this clone: These gene names are mouse names. The read ends 1 residue shy of where the CDR3 ends; the end is completed using the germline J gene. The V and J genes are TRBV26 and TRBJ1-1, with 7 bases aligning to TRBD1. The CDR3 is made up of 12 amino acids. V shed 4 bases, J shed 7 bases, and the junction held 3 bases outside the gene matches. Germline V lookup: CDR1 KGHPV, CDR2 FQNQEV (reference sequence). Here the CDR3 reads CASSRGTEEVFF. CDR3 DNA, as far as it was read: TGTGCCAGCAGTCGTGGGACAGAAGAAGTCTTC.

In regard to this clone: Gene names and germline refer to mouse. The read is 1 residue too short to cover the CDR3 end, so that end is filled in from the germline J gene. The V gene is TRBV3, the J gene TRBJ2-7; D not resolved. This CDR3 contains 10 residues. CDR1 is SNHLY, CDR2 FYNGKV, per germline (reference sequence). The germline V and J ends were trimmed by 3 bases and 6 bases, with 3 bases remaining between them. The CDR3 sequence: CASSFFEQYF. The CDR3 DNA, read in part, is TGTGCCAGCAGCTTCTTTGAACAGTAC.

Points on this clone: All gene names here are mouse names. The read terminates 1 residue ahead of where the CDR3 ends, so the germline J gene completes it. The chain couples TRBV1 to TRBJ2-7; 11 nucleotides align to TRBD2. This CDR3 spans 14 amino acids. Trimming cost V 3 bases and J 3 bases; bases outside gene matches: 1. Per germline, CDR1 NSQYPW and CDR2 LRSPGD (reference sequence). The CDR3 bases that were read are TGCACCTGCAGTGCGACTGGGGGGGGCTATGAACAGTAC. Protein product: CTCSATGGGYEQY. In full, the CDR3 reads CTCSATGGGYEQYF.

For this clone: Gene labels here are mouse ones. The CDR3 end is not reached by the read, which stops 1 residue before it; the germline J gene fills it in. The chain couples TRBV13-2 to TRBJ2-2; 9 nucleotides agree with TRBD2. Germline CDR1 NNHNN, CDR2 SYGAGS (reference sequence). V was clipped by 1 base and J by 4 bases; unmatched bases: 5. This CDR3 region has 16 residues. This CDR3 is CASGDWGGASTGQLYF. Partial CDR3 DNA: TGTGCCAGCGGTGATTGGGGGGGCGCCAGCACCGGGCAGCTCTAC.

Comment on this clone: The gene symbols are mouse symbols. The CDR3 extends 1 residue past the end of the read, so its final part is completed from the germline J gene. The J gene is TRBJ2-5, the V gene TRBV29; D tentatively reads TRBD1 or TRBD2 (6 bases each). CDR3 length equals 13 residues. CDR1 is MSHET and CDR2 is SYDVDS in the germline V gene. Between the trimmed V and J ends, which lost 7 bases and 3 bases, there was a span of 11 bases. The part of the CDR3 DNA that was read is TGTGCTAGCAAGGGGGGACAACAAGACACCCAGTAC. This codes for CASKGGQQDTQY. The CDR3 reads in full as CASKGGQQDTQYF.

In the case of this clone: Any gene name here is a mouse gene name. The read halts 1 residue ahead of the CDR3 end, with the missing end drawn from the germline J gene. The genes are TRBV3 and TRBJ1-2; 8 nucleotides line up with TRBD1. There are 14 residues in the CDR3. Germline CDR1 and CDR2: SNHLY and FYNGKV (reference sequence). The V and J ends lost 2 bases and 5 bases, in that order; junction bases with no gene match: 4. The CDR3 loop reads CASSLNRGGSDYTF. The part of the CDR3 DNA that was read is TGTGCCAGCAGCTTAAACAGGGGGGGGTCCGACTACACC.

The table lists this clone with a few counts. Gene names are the mouse ones. The observed sequence ends 1 residue before the CDR3 terminus, with the missing tail filled in from the germline J gene. The chain combines TRBV3 with TRBJ2-3; the D is unclear. The CDR3 extends over 14 amino acids. Germline V gene lookup returns CDR1 SNHLY and CDR2 FYNGKV (reference sequence). With 0 bases removed from V and 0 bases from J, the gap between germline ends came to 4 bases. The covered CDR3 bases are TGTGCCAGCAGCTTAGCTGGGAGTGCAGAAACGCTGTAT. Translated, it gives CASSLAGSAETLY. The full CDR3 sequence reads CASSLAGSAETLYF.